The 25 T cell receptor beta chains reported below all come from one sample, sequenced in a study of blood T cell repertoires in COVID-19. Profiling relied on immunoSEQ multiplex PCR, and the TCRdb table lists in-frame clones only, not all of them. The data contain about 310,000 clones, around 89% of them seen just once; the ten biggest clones take up roughly 1%. Sequencing used peripheral blood. These receptors all come from a woman aged 40 to 50 with COVID-19, enrolled during active disease.

The chain links TRBV18 to TRBJ1-5, with a weak D call TRBD1 (6 bases). The germline gives CDR1 KGHSH, CDR2 LQKENI. Trimming left V 4 bases short and J 6 bases short, with 19 bases between. This CDR3 comprises 16 residues. For the CDR3, the DNA is TGTGCCAGCTCACAGTCTCAACAGGGTTGGGGTCAGCCCCAGCATTTT. The encoded protein is CASSQSQQGWGQPQHF.

V is TRBV5-1 and J is TRBJ2-7; 10 positions match TRBD2. The J segment lost 3 bases and the V segment lost 3 bases, leaving 9 bases of the junction unmatched. CDR1 and CDR2 from the germline V gene are SGHRS and YFSETQ. The CDR3 sequence is 16 residues long. Written as DNA, the CDR3 is TGCGCCAGCAGCTCAGTTAGCGGGAGGACTATCTACGAGCAGTACTTC. This sequence encodes CASSSVSGRTIYEQYF.

The chain has TRBV15 and TRBJ2-2, with D possibly TRBD2 on 6 matching bases. The germline V gene has CDR1 LNHNV and CDR2 YYDKDF (reference sequence). The CDR3 spans 15 residues. V gave up 1 base and J gave up 4 bases, with 10 bases separating them. In DNA form, the CDR3 reads TGTGCCACCAGCAGAGTTAAGACTAGCACCGGGGAGCTGTTTTTT. Amino acids: CATSRVKTSTGELFF.

V gene TRBV6-5 combines with J gene TRBJ2-7; D not certain. CDR1 and CDR2 (germline): MNHEY, SVGAGI. V was trimmed by 8 bases and J by 10 bases, leaving 15 bases between them. This CDR3 comprises 11 residues. In DNA form, the CDR3 reads TGTGCCAGCGGAATCCACTATATCCAGTACTTC. Encoded protein: CASGIHYIQYF.

This rearrangement joins TRBV7-9 to TRBJ1-4; no definite D call. CDR1 is SEHNR, CDR2 FQNEAQ, per germline (reference sequence). V was cut by 3 bases and J by 7 bases, with 12 bases left in between. The CDR3 extends over 14 amino acids. The CDR3 sequence: CASSLDSTGEKLFF. CDR3 sequence (DNA): TGTGCCAGCAGCTTGGACTCAACGGGTGAAAAACTGTTTTTT. Full variable domain (missing parts from reference TRBV7-9 and TRBJ1-4): DTGVSQNPRHKITKRGQNVTFRCDPISEHNRLYWYRQTLGQGPEFLTYFQNEAQLEKSRLLSDRFSAERPKGSFSTLEIQRTEQGDSAMYLCASSLDSTGEKLFFGSGTQLSVL.

J is TRBJ1-3 and V is TRBV28; the D gene is possibly TRBD1 (5 bases). The CDR3 contains 15 residues. Deletions cut 9 bases from V and 3 bases from J, with 18 bases between. The germline gives CDR1 MDHEN, CDR2 SYDVKM. As DNA, the CDR3 is TGTGCCAGTATAGAACCAGGGTTTGGTGGAAACACCATATATTTT. It encodes CASIEPGFGGNTIYF.

Of note for this clone: The same CDR3 also results from other DNA sequences found in this sample. The chain employs TRBV19 and TRBJ1-5; D perhaps matches TRBD1 (6 bases). CDR3 length: 13 residues. V lost 6 bases and J 4 bases, leaving 10 bases between the germline ends. The germline V gene encodes CDR1 LNHDA and CDR2 SQIVND (reference sequence). The DNA for the CDR3 is TGTGCCAGTAGCGGACAGCTGAATCAGCCCCAGCATTTT. Its protein product is CASSGQLNQPQHF.

V gene TRBV27 combines with J gene TRBJ2-2; 9 bases are a match to TRBD2. V lost 6 bases to trimming and J lost 5 bases; unmatched junction nucleotides: 16. The CDR3 runs to 18 residues. Germline CDR1 reads MNHEY; CDR2 reads SMNVEV (reference sequence). DNA for the CDR3: TGTGCCAGCAGCCCAAACCCCAAGCGGGAGGCGGGGACCGGGGAGCTGTTTTTT. This encodes CASSPNPKREAGTGELFF.

V is TRBV7-9 and J is TRBJ1-1, with a tentative D call TRBD1 (5 bases). The CDR3 contains 12 residues. The V and J ends lost 7 bases and 6 bases respectively, with 12 bases between them. The V gene's germline CDR1 is SEHNR and CDR2 FQNEAQ (reference sequence). Here the CDR3 reads CASTWGESEAFF. CDR3 DNA sequence: TGTGCCAGCACCTGGGGGGAATCTGAAGCTTTCTTT.

The chain uses TRBV9 and TRBJ2-7; D may be TRBD1 (5 bases). Germline V gene lookup returns CDR1 SGDLS and CDR2 YYNGEE. The CDR3 totals 13 residues. The germline V and J ends were trimmed by 3 bases and 5 bases, with 12 bases remaining between them. Here the CDR3 reads CASSDNQGDEQYF. CDR3 nucleotide sequence: TGTGCCAGCAGCGACAATCAGGGTGACGAGCAGTACTTC.

The DNA of the CDR3 is TGTGCCAGCACCAGGACAGGGATTAATGAAAAACTGTTTTTT. Amino acids: CASTRTGINEKLFF. This chain joins TRBV6-5 and TRBJ1-4, with TRBD1 identical over 8 bases. Germline CDR1 reads MNHEY; CDR2 reads SVGAGI. Unmatched junction bases numbered 5, after V lost 7 bases and J lost 4 bases. The CDR3 loop spans 14 amino acids.

The V call is TRBV15, the J call TRBJ1-1; a weak D match, TRBD1 (6 bases). The germline CDR1 and CDR2 sequences are LNHNV and YYDKDF (reference sequence). There are 14 residues in the CDR3. Between the trimmed V and J ends, which lost 4 bases and 5 bases, there was a span of 14 bases. The CDR3 loop reads CATSTFQGTTEAFF. The CDR3 DNA reads TGTGCCACCAGCACCTTCCAGGGGACGACTGAAGCTTTCTTT. Full variable domain (outside the CDR3, taken from reference TRBV15 and TRBJ1-1): DAMVIQNPRYQVTQFGKPVTLSCSQTLNHNVMYWYQQKSSQAPKLLFHYYDKDFNNEADTPDNFQSRRPNTSFCFLDIRSPGLGDTAMYLCATSTFQGTTEAFFGQGTRLTVV.

The V gene is TRBV3-1 (or the pseudogene TRBV3-2), the J gene TRBJ1-1, with D perhaps matching TRBD1 (5 bases). The V end was cut by 0 bases, the J end by 5 bases, with 13 bases between. Germline values: CDR1 LGHDT, CDR2 YNNKEL (reference sequence). The CDR3 is 15 amino acids. The CDR3 protein is CASSQDHRGVTEAFF. The CDR3 nucleotides are TGTGCCAGCAGCCAAGATCACCGGGGGGTGACTGAAGCTTTCTTT.

The CDR3 DNA is TGTGCCAGCCAGGACAGGGGGCGCGAGGCAGATACGCAGTATTTT. It yields the protein CASQDRGREADTQYF. The chain employs TRBV6-5 and TRBJ2-3, with 11 nucleotides matching TRBD1. This CDR3 contains 15 residues. The germline CDR1 and CDR2 sequences are MNHEY and SVGAGI. V gave up 8 bases and J gave up 4 bases; unmatched junction bases: 8.

This chain connects TRBV7-2 to TRBJ2-3, with 9 nucleotides matching TRBD2. The CDR3 is 17 residues long. V lost 2 bases and J lost 0; bases outside the gene matches: 6. Germline V gives CDR1 SGHTA, CDR2 FQGNSA. The CDR3 spells CASSLIAGASSTDTQYF. CDR3 coding DNA: TGTGCCAGCAGCTTAATAGCGGGAGCTTCTAGCACAGATACGCAGTATTTT.

The CDR3 region is CASSLEGGSYEQYF. The CDR3 region has the DNA TGTGCCAGCAGCTTAGAGGGCGGGAGTTACGAGCAGTACTTC. The J gene is TRBJ2-7, the V gene TRBV7-9; 7 bases map to TRBD2. The CDR3 has 14 residues. V shed 1 base and J 4 bases; nucleotides not matched to a gene: 4. Germline-derived CDR1 and CDR2 are SEHNR and FQNEAQ (reference sequence).

This clone turned up a few times. The chain combines TRBV24-1 with TRBJ2-5, with TRBD2 as a possible D gene (6 bases). The V end was cut by 4 bases, the J end by 3 bases, with 17 bases between. Germline assignment: CDR1 KGHDR and CDR2 SFDVKD. This CDR3 has 16 amino acids. CDR3 sequence reads: CATSDPPVAGKETQYF. For the CDR3, the DNA is TGTGCCACCAGTGACCCCCCGGTTGCGGGGAAAGAGACCCAGTACTTC.

This clone came up once. The chain combines TRBV5-5 with TRBJ1-4; TRBD1 matches 8 bases. V lost 4 bases and J lost 3; bases outside the gene matches: 8. Germline V lookup: CDR1 SGHKS, CDR2 YYEKEE (reference sequence). This CDR3 spans 16 amino acids. The CDR3 here is CASSLNRGASNEKLFF. For the CDR3, the DNA is TGTGCCAGCAGCCTGAACAGGGGGGCCTCTAATGAAAAACTGTTTTTT.

The V call is TRBV27, the J call TRBJ2-7; no reliable D call. The CDR3 contains 11 residues. Germline V gives CDR1 MNHEY, CDR2 SMNVEV (reference sequence). Trimming removed 5 bases at V and 2 bases at J, with 4 bases between. The CDR3 region has the DNA TGTGCCAGCAGTCCTGCCTACGAGCAGTACTTC. Translation: CASSPAYEQYF.

V gene TRBV28 combines with J gene TRBJ2-7; D may be TRBD2 (5 bases). The CDR3 is made up of 13 amino acids. V was trimmed by 7 bases and J by 2 bases, leaving 12 bases between them. Germline V CDR1 and CDR2: MDHEN, SYDVKM. The CDR3 coding sequence is TGTGCCAGCATTCACACGGGGACCTACGAGCAGTACTTC. Its protein is CASIHTGTYEQYF.

This chain joins TRBV5-1 and TRBJ2-1; 8 nucleotides agree with TRBD2. V shed 0 bases and J 7 bases; nucleotides not matched to a gene: 6. Germline lookup yields CDR1 SGHRS and CDR2 YFSETQ. The CDR3 spans 15 residues. This CDR3 reads CASSLVIAGSNEQFF. The CDR3 DNA follows: TGCGCCAGCAGCTTGGTGATAGCGGGATCAAATGAGCAGTTCTTC. Together with reference TRBV5-1 and TRBJ2-1, the CDR3 gives the full variable domain: KAGVTQTPRYLIKTRGQQVTLSCSPISGHRSVSWYQQTPGQGLQFLFEYFSETQRNKGNFPGRFSGRQFSNSRSEMNVSTLELGDSALYLCASSLVIAGSNEQFFGPGTRLTVL.

The chain has TRBV4-1 and TRBJ2-5, with 8 bases fitting TRBD2. CDR1 is MGHRA, CDR2 YSYEKL, per germline. J was trimmed by 5 bases and V by 8 bases; bases with no gene match: 13. The length of the CDR3 is 15 residues. The CDR3 coding sequence is TGCGCCAGCGGTAGGGGACTAGGTCCCCAGGAGACCCAGTACTTC. Translated: CASGRGLGPQETQYF.

This CDR3 reads CASSSQPPTGRETQYF. The CDR3, as DNA: TGTGCCAGCTCATCTCAACCACCGACAGGGCGGGAGACCCAGTACTTC. This rearrangement joins TRBV18 to TRBJ2-5; 7 bases agree with TRBD1. After removal of 5 bases from V and 5 bases from J, the junction contained 14 bases not matched to a gene. Germline V gene lookup returns CDR1 KGHSH and CDR2 LQKENI. This CDR3 is 16 amino acids long.

The CDR3, as DNA: TGTGCCAGCACTAAAAGGGAGCCTGTACAAGAGACCCAGTACTTC. It yields the protein CASTKREPVQETQYF. The chain combines TRBV21-1 with TRBJ2-5; whether TRBD2, the table's D call, matches the DNA was not checked. TRBV21-1 is a listed pseudogene. The CDR3 is made up of 15 amino acids.

This chain uses TRBV28 with TRBJ1-2; D is ambiguous. CDR1 is MDHEN and CDR2 is SYDVKM in the germline V gene. Trimming took off 4 bases at V and 8 bases at J, with 20 bases between the two ends. The CDR3 totals 15 residues. The CDR3 sequence: CASSSGDELPRGYTF. CDR3 in DNA: TGTGCCAGCAGTTCCGGAGATGAGCTCCCCCGAGGCTACACCTTC.